Below, 22 T cell receptor beta chains from the same sample are listed, as sequenced in a study of blood T cell repertoires in COVID-19. Profiled with immunoSEQ multiplex PCR; TCRdb holds only in-frame clones, not every one. The sample lists some 210,000 clones, 92% occurring once. The sample comprised peripheral blood. The receptors were gathered from a man aged 25-45 years with acute or convalescent COVID-19.

Here the CDR3 DNA reads TGTGCCAGCAGTTTTGGGGGGAGGATAGCCCAGCATTTT. This gives the protein CASSFGGRIAQHF. The chain recombines TRBV28 with TRBJ1-5; a weak D match, TRBD1 (5 bases). The V end lost 3 bases, the J end lost 11 bases, and 14 bases lay between the germline ends. Germline CDR1 and CDR2: MDHEN and SYDVKM. There are 13 residues in the CDR3.

The gene calls are TRBV5-1 and TRBJ2-1; 7 positions agree with TRBD1. This CDR3 region has 14 residues. V lost 0 bases and J lost 10; bases outside the gene matches: 7. The germline CDR1 and CDR2 sequences are SGHRS and YFSETQ. The chain's CDR3 is CASSLAWQGDEQFF. The CDR3 DNA sequence: TGCGCCAGCAGCTTGGCCTGGCAGGGGGACGAGCAGTTCTTC.

J is TRBJ2-1 and V is TRBV7-3; 10 bases are a match to TRBD2. V shed 5 bases and J 3 bases; nucleotides not matched to a gene: 13. CDR1 and CDR2 from the germline V gene are SGHTA and FQGTGA. The CDR3 spans 18 residues. The CDR3 DNA is TGTGCCAGCAGCCCCTCCCCGATAGCGGGAGGAGTCTACAATGAGCAGTTCTTC. This translates into CASSPSPIAGGVYNEQFF.

The genes are TRBV6-2 or TRBV6-3 and TRBJ2-2; D remains unclear. V was pared by 0 bases and J by 5 bases, with 10 bases between. The germline CDR1 and CDR2 sequences are MNHEY and SVGEGT. This CDR3 contains 15 residues. CDR3: CASSYSNLRTGELFF. The CDR3 coding sequence is TGTGCCAGCAGTTACTCGAATCTACGGACCGGGGAGCTGTTTTTT.

This clone occurred once. This chain connects TRBV6-4 to TRBJ1-6; TRBD1 might be the D (5 bases). The CDR3 spans 15 residues. Germline V gene lookup returns CDR1 MRHNA and CDR2 SNTAGT. Trimming shortened V by 3 bases and J by 9 bases, and 15 bases separated the two germline ends. The DNA for the CDR3 is TGTGCCAGCAGTGAAGGGAGGCAGGGAGCTTCACCCCTCCACTTT. It yields the protein CASSEGRQGASPLHF.

The chain couples TRBV28 to TRBJ2-5; 14 bases line up with TRBD2. The CDR3 loop spans 15 amino acids. CDR1 and CDR2 from the germline V gene are MDHEN and SYDVKM. With V trimmed by 10 bases and J by 4 bases, 8 bases remained unmatched. In nucleotides, the CDR3 is TGTGCCACCAACCTGGGGACTAGCGGGAGAGAGACCCAGTACTTC. Amino acid sequence: CATNLGTSGRETQYF.

This clone was seen once. The chain uses TRBV6-5 and TRBJ2-7, with 9 bases aligning to TRBD1. V shed 0 bases, J shed 2 bases, and the junction held 2 bases outside the gene matches. This CDR3 contains 15 residues. Germline V gene lookup returns CDR1 MNHEY and CDR2 SVGAGI. The CDR3, as DNA: TGTGCCAGCAGTTACTCGGACAGGGGAACCTACGAGCAGTACTTC. Protein product: CASSYSDRGTYEQYF.

The rearrangement uses TRBV7-2 and TRBJ1-2; maybe TRBD1 (6 bases). In germline, CDR1 is SGHTA, CDR2 FQGNSA. CDR3 length: 14 residues. With 4 bases removed from V and 8 bases from J, the gap between germline ends came to 17 bases. CDR3 DNA sequence: TGTGCCAGCAGCTCCTCCAGGGGCCTCTGGGGCTACACCTTC. Its translation is CASSSSRGLWGYTF.

The DNA for the CDR3 is TGTGCCAGCAGTGAACTTCGGACACGCTACACCTTC. Protein: CASSELRTRYTF. The V gene is TRBV6-1, the J gene TRBJ1-2, with D maybe TRBD1 (5 bases). The germline V gene has CDR1 MNHNS and CDR2 SASEGT. Trimming stripped 2 bases from V and 9 bases from J, with 10 bases between. The CDR3 is made up of 12 amino acids.

V and J are TRBV5-1 and TRBJ1-6; TRBD1 might be the D (6 bases). The CDR3 is made up of 12 amino acids. Germline CDR1 is SGHRS and CDR2 is YFSETQ. Trimming removed 6 bases at V and 8 bases at J, with 9 bases between. This CDR3 is CASNEGDSPLHF. The CDR3 bases are TGCGCCAGCAATGAGGGGGATTCACCCCTCCACTTT.

The V and J genes are TRBV7-9 and TRBJ2-3, with D maybe TRBD2 (5 bases). CDR3 length: 14 amino acids. Germline CDR1 SEHNR, CDR2 FQNEAQ (reference sequence). Trimming removed 2 bases at V and 3 bases at J, with 9 bases between. The CDR3 loop reads CASSLTGVTDTQYF. As DNA, the CDR3 is TGTGCCAGCAGCTTAACCGGGGTTACAGATACGCAGTATTTT.

The chain links TRBV5-6 to TRBJ2-5; TRBD1 agrees at 9 bases. CDR1 SGHDT and CDR2 YYEEEE come from the germline V gene. The CDR3 sequence is 15 residues long. J lost 1 base, V lost 4 bases, and 5 bases had no gene match. This chain's CDR3 is CASSPPGQGQETQYF. CDR3 nucleotide sequence: TGTGCCAGCAGCCCCCCGGGACAGGGCCAAGAGACCCAGTACTTC.

This clone was counted only a few times. The genes are TRBV3-1 (or the pseudogene TRBV3-2) and TRBJ1-2; TRBD1 aligns across 7 bases. Trimming removed 3 bases from V and 5 bases from J; junction bases left unmatched: 3. CDR1 LGHDT and CDR2 YNNKEL come from the germline V gene (reference sequence). The CDR3 spans 13 residues. The chain's CDR3 is CASSHGTDYGYTF. The CDR3 DNA reads as TGTGCCAGCAGCCATGGGACAGATTATGGCTACACCTTC.

J is TRBJ1-5 and V is TRBV28; possibly TRBD1 for D (6 bases). The ends were cut back, 5 bases at V and 0 bases at J, with 35 bases in the middle. The germline gives CDR1 MDHEN, CDR2 SYDVKM. The CDR3 length is 23 residues. This CDR3 is CASSVFWNREIMVNLDSNQPQHF. The CDR3 nucleotides are TGTGCCAGCAGTGTTTTTTGGAACAGGGAAATTATGGTTAATCTGGATAGCAATCAGCCCCAGCATTTT.

The chain links TRBV10-3 to TRBJ2-3; TRBD2 agrees at 12 bases. The CDR3 runs 18 residues. The germline V gene encodes CDR1 ENHRY and CDR2 SYGVKD. The trim removed 7 bases at V and 0 bases at J, leaving 11 bases unmatched. The CDR3 region is CAINTGTSGLSSTDTQYF. The DNA for the CDR3 is TGTGCCATCAATACCGGGACTAGCGGGCTCTCTAGCACAGATACGCAGTATTTT.

This chain joins TRBV6-4 and TRBJ2-1; D not resolved. CDR1 and CDR2 from the germline V gene are MRHNA and SNTAGT. CDR3 length: 12 amino acids. Deletions cut 5 bases from V and 4 bases from J, with 6 bases between. CDR3 sequence reads: CASSNQYNEQFF. The CDR3 nucleotides are TGTGCCAGCAGTAATCAATACAATGAGCAGTTCTTC.

In regard to this clone: The junction departs from the called germline gene at one end, perhaps through a read error. The V and J genes are TRBV19 and TRBJ1-1; D not resolved. This CDR3 is 16 amino acids long. Germline V gives CDR1 LNHDA, CDR2 SQIVND (reference sequence). The CDR3 DNA is TGTGCAAGTAATGATCCGAGTACGCCGGGGAACACTGAAGCTTTCTTT. It translates to CASNDPSTPGNTEAFF.

The chain couples TRBV28 to TRBJ2-2, with 7 bases aligning to TRBD1. The CDR3 covers 15 residues. J was trimmed by 4 bases and V by 7 bases; bases with no gene match: 9. Germline V gene data show CDR1 as MDHEN and CDR2 as SYDVKM. The chain's CDR3 is CASTDHRGFTGELFF. The CDR3 DNA follows: TGTGCCAGCACGGATCACAGGGGATTCACCGGGGAGCTGTTTTTT.

The CDR3: CASSLQQGAGNSPLHF. Here the CDR3 DNA reads TGCGCCAGCAGCCTCCAACAGGGGGCGGGAAATTCACCCCTCCACTTT. This chain uses TRBV5-1 with TRBJ1-6; TRBD1 matches 9 bases. In germline, CDR1 is SGHRS, CDR2 YFSETQ. Trimming cost V 4 bases and J 7 bases; bases outside gene matches: 9. This CDR3 is built from 16 residues.

Of note for this clone: Relative to the germline gene, one junction end is altered; a read error may explain this. CDR3 protein: CASSYRVGAEAFF. DNA for the CDR3: TGTGCTAGCAGTTACAGGGTCGGGGCTGAAGCTTTCTTT. The V call is TRBV7-7, the J call TRBJ1-1; TRBD1 is a possible D gene (6 bases). This CDR3 has 13 residues. Germline CDR1 SSHAT, CDR2 FNYEAQ (reference sequence).

J is TRBJ2-3 and V is TRBV20-1; 9 bases map to TRBD2. Germline CDR1 is DFQATT and CDR2 is SNEGSKA (reference sequence). The V segment lost 3 bases and the J segment 1 base; nucleotides outside the gene matches: 5. This CDR3 region has 15 residues. The CDR3 region is CSASSAGGGTDTQYF. CDR3 in DNA: TGCAGTGCTAGTTCGGCGGGAGGGGGCACAGATACGCAGTATTTT.

The rearrangement links TRBV5-1 to TRBJ2-3; 9 positions match TRBD2. Germline V gene data show CDR1 as SGHRS and CDR2 as YFSETQ. Trimming took 0 bases from V and 6 from J; bases not matched to a gene: 8. This CDR3 is built from 16 residues. The CDR3 nucleotides read TGCGCCAGCAGCTTGGCTCGCGGGGGGGCGCAGGATACGCAGTATTTT. It is translated as CASSLARGGAQDTQYF.